The 6 T cell receptor beta chains in this list originate from one sample, sequenced in a study of blood T cells in healthy people across ages. Sample-barcoded 5' priming and a J-beta primer mix drove a second PCR of 7 to 11 cycles. TCRdb reanalysed the 5' RACE reads using MiXCR and keeps one entry per CDR3 protein. The table records 1.5 million to 2 million distinct CDR3 sequences, over 25% of them present only once. Sequenced input: blood. The receptors originated from a woman aged 25-40 years in good health.

This clonotype was counted between two and nine times. This chain connects TRBV7-9 to TRBJ2-1; TRBD1 matches 10 bases. The length of the CDR3 is 14 residues. V gave up 3 bases and J gave up 6 bases; unmatched junction bases: 2. From germline, CDR1 is SEHNR and CDR2 FQNEAQ (reference sequence). The CDR3 spells CASSFGTGANEQFF. The CDR3 nucleotides are TGTGCCAGCAGCTTCGGGACAGGGGCCAATGAGCAGTTCTTC. Combining the CDR3 with reference TRBV7-9 and TRBJ2-1 gives the whole variable domain DTGVSQNPRHKITKRGQNVTFRCDPISEHNRLYWYRQTLGQGPEFLTYFQNEAQLEKSRLLSDRFSAERPKGSFSTLEIQRTEQGDSAMYLCASSFGTGANEQFFGPGTRLTVL.

This clonotype was detected many times. V gene TRBV3-1 combines with J gene TRBJ2-5; D is possibly TRBD2 (6 bases). The CDR3 runs 12 residues. Between the trimmed V and J ends, which lost 3 bases and 5 bases, there was a span of 7 bases. Germline CDR1 is LGHDT and CDR2 is YNNKEL (reference sequence). The CDR3 coding sequence is TGTGCCAGCAGCCATGGAGGGGAGACCCAGTACTTC. The encoded protein is CASSHGGETQYF.

The chain carries TRBV7-2 and TRBJ1-2; perhaps TRBD1 as D (5 bases). Germline lookup yields CDR1 SGHTA and CDR2 FQGNSA. Deletions cut 8 bases from V and 0 bases from J, with 13 bases between. The CDR3 is 14 amino acids. The CDR3 loop is CASRRDGTNYGYTF. In nucleotides, the CDR3 is TGTGCCAGCCGGCGGGACGGTACTAACTATGGCTACACCTTC.

This clonotype has just a few counts. The V call is TRBV6-5, the J call TRBJ2-1, with 15 bases identical to TRBD2. Germline V gene lookup returns CDR1 MNHEY and CDR2 SVGAGI. J gave up 9 bases and V 6 bases, and 6 bases lay outside the gene matches. This CDR3 contains 15 residues. The CDR3 nucleotides read TGTGCCAGCAGCAAAGGACTAGCGGGGGGGTTTGAGCAGTTCTTC. Protein product: CASSKGLAGGFEQFF.

Note on this clonotype: Possible read error: a much larger clone is one base away. The V and J genes are TRBV4-3 and TRBJ2-2; D unclear. This CDR3 is 12 amino acids long. The V end was cut by 3 bases, the J end by 7 bases, with 6 bases between. CDR1 is LGHNA, CDR2 YSLEER, per germline. In DNA form, the CDR3 reads TGCGCCAGCAGCCAGCCTGACGGGGAGCTGTTTTTT. As protein: CASSQPDGELFF.

This clonotype appeared many times. The genes are TRBV6-2 or TRBV6-3 and TRBJ2-4; D unclear. This CDR3 is built from 11 residues. Germline CDR1 is MNHEY and CDR2 is SVGEGT. Trimming left V 6 bases short and J 8 bases short, with 8 bases between. CDR3 region: CASSSDHIQYF. The CDR3 DNA reads TGTGCCAGCAGCTCGGATCACATTCAGTACTTC.